This TCR beta chain was sequenced during a study of a mutant IDH1 vaccine in newly diagnosed glioma. Study information: Earlier treatment was radiotherapy, temozolomide, or both, with most getting both.

Time point of the sample: week 5, during vaccination. A 20-mer mutant IDH1 peptide at 300 ug was injected subcutaneously with topical imiquimod. J was trimmed by 3 bases and V by 0 bases; bases with no gene match: 9. The CDR3 is 19 residues long. The germline V gene has CDR1 LGHNA and CDR2 YNFKEQ. A note on this clone: The antigen is undetermined.

The repertoire was sequenced with immunoSEQ multiplex PCR; TCRdb's copy has only in-frame clones and lacks some. Of about 40,000 clones listed, approximately 89% are singletons. This receptor was identified in a man in his fifties with glioma. V is TRBV4-2 and J is TRBJ2-6, with 9 bases fitting TRBD1. Sequenced material: PBMCs, taken from a glioma patient whose treatment included an IDH1 peptide vaccine. DNA of the CDR3: TGTGCCAGCAGCCAAGATTCAACAGGGGGCGGGCATGGGGCCAACGTCCTGACTTTC. This encodes CASSQDSTGGGHGANVLTF.